This TCR beta chain was retrieved from a study of shared clonotypes between healthy human individuals. Overall study results and limits: A few donors shared about 4.5% of their naive CD4 clonotypes. A small donor pool kept down the genetic and exposure-history diversity that was represented.

With respect to this clone: Its antigen is as yet unknown.

Every subset's genomic DNA went evenly onto several immunoSEQ plates. The protocol was immunoSEQ multiplex PCR, while the TCRdb copy is restricted to in-frame clones and leaves out a portion. The table shows 2 million to 2.5 million clones, with more than 90% occurring only once. Sequencing was performed on naive CD4+ T cells sorted from blood. Noted subset: CD45RA+ positively selected. The sequence was collected from a man between 18 and 35 years old in good health.

CDR3 nucleotide sequence: TGTGCCATCAGTGAGCTACCTAGCGGGGCCATTTCAGATACGCAGTATTTT. Protein: CAISELPSGAISDTQYF. The chain carries TRBV10-3 and TRBJ2-3, with 9 bases matching TRBD2. CDR3 length: 17 residues. V gave up 2 bases and J gave up 4 bases; unmatched junction bases: 10. From germline, CDR1 is ENHRY and CDR2 SYGVKD.